This passage covers 24 T cell receptor beta chains from one sample sequenced in a study of neoadjuvant anti-PD-1 for oral cavity cancer. Data came from immunoSEQ multiplex PCR; TCRdb stores just in-frame clones and leaves some out. Here the sample spans about 81,000 clones, approximately 80% being singletons. Sequencing was performed on PBMCs, taken before nivolumab (anti-PD-1) treatment. Receptors were obtained from a person aged 35 to 85 with oral cavity squamous cell carcinoma.

The chain carries TRBV7-3 and TRBJ1-1; D is perhaps TRBD1 (6 bases). Looked up from germline, CDR1 is SGHTA and CDR2 is FQGTGA. Trimming removed 6 bases from V and 1 base from J, with 9 bases in between. This CDR3 region has 13 residues. CDR3 residues: CASRSDRNTEAFF. CDR3 nucleotides: TGTGCCAGCAGGTCGGACAGGAACACTGAAGCTTTCTTT.

This chain joins TRBV5-6 and TRBJ1-2, with a weak D call TRBD1 (6 bases). The CDR3 is 14 amino acids. Germline V gene data show CDR1 as SGHDT and CDR2 as YYEEEE. The germline V and J ends were trimmed by 2 bases and 7 bases, with 15 bases remaining between them. Written as DNA, the CDR3 is TGTGCCAGCAGCTTCGGACAGCTAATGGGTGGCTACACCTTC. It is translated as CASSFGQLMGGYTF.

This chain joins TRBV5-1 and TRBJ2-2; D gene uncertain. The CDR3 runs to 14 residues. V was pared by 0 bases and J by 2 bases, with 5 bases between. Per germline, CDR1 SGHRS and CDR2 YFSETQ. The CDR3 region has the DNA TGCGCCAGCAGCTTGGAAGCTAACACCGGGGAGCTGTTTTTT. This encodes CASSLEANTGELFF.

The V gene is TRBV6-6, the J gene TRBJ1-1; D not resolved. With 7 bases removed from V and 7 bases from J, the gap between germline ends came to 16 bases. The CDR3 is 13 residues long. CDR1 and CDR2 (germline): MNHNY, SVGAGI (reference sequence). The DNA for the CDR3 is TGTGCCAGCACCCCAGTGGTTTTGGTTGAAGCTTTCTTT. This encodes CASTPVVLVEAFF.

The chain uses TRBV6-1 and TRBJ2-2, with unresolved D. This CDR3 has 14 residues. Germline V gives CDR1 MNHNS, CDR2 SASEGT. V dropped 6 bases and J dropped 1 base, with 9 bases sitting between them. CDR3 DNA: TGTGCCAGCAGCAGGAAGGAGAACACCGGGGAGCTGTTTTTT. Translated, it gives CASSRKENTGELFF.

This clone was counted a single time. The gene calls are TRBV5-1 and TRBJ2-5; D gene unclear. V was pared by 3 bases and J by 1 base, with 16 bases between. Germline V gives CDR1 SGHRS, CDR2 YFSETQ. This CDR3 comprises 16 residues. The CDR3, as DNA: TGCGCCAGCAGCTCGACTCCCCAAAAAACCCAAGAGACCCAGTACTTC. Translation gives CASSSTPQKTQETQYF.

V and J are TRBV2 and TRBJ2-3; D gene unclear. Deletions cut 2 bases from V and 10 bases from J, with 7 bases between. There are 11 residues in the CDR3. Germline-derived CDR1 and CDR2 are SNHLY and FYNNEI. CDR3 bases: TGTGCCAGCAGTGAAAAGCTTGCGCAGTATTTT. Protein sequence: CASSEKLAQYF.

In its sample, this clone was seen once. The chain couples TRBV19 to TRBJ2-3; D possibly matches TRBD1 or TRBD2 (5 bases each). Trimming stripped 7 bases from V and 3 bases from J, with 20 bases between. Germline-derived CDR1 and CDR2 are LNHDA and SQIVND (reference sequence). This CDR3 contains 16 residues. CDR3 sequence reads: CASKTHSGPGTDTQYF. The CDR3 region has the DNA TGTGCCAGTAAGACCCATTCGGGGCCGGGGACAGATACGCAGTATTTT. Complete variable domain (other parts from reference TRBV19 and TRBJ2-3): DGGITQSPKYLFRKEGQNVTLSCEQNLNHDAMYWYRQDPGQGLRLIYYSQIVNDFQKGDIAEGYSVSREKKESFPLTVTSAQKNPTAFYLCASKTHSGPGTDTQYFGPGTRLTVL.

This clone was detected a few times. This rearrangement joins TRBV30 to TRBJ2-5; TRBD2 matches at 7 bases. The CDR3 consists of 13 residues. With 0 bases clipped from V and 4 bases from J, the junction kept 2 bases outside the gene matches. Germline loops: CDR1 GTSNPN, CDR2 SVGIG (reference sequence). The CDR3 DNA sequence: TGTGCCTGGAGTGTACGCGGGGGAGAGACCCAGTACTTC. This encodes CAWSVRGGETQYF.

J is TRBJ2-2 and V is TRBV29-1, with TRBD1 as a possible D gene (6 bases). Germline V gives CDR1 SQVTM, CDR2 ANQGSEA. CDR3 size: 13 residues. Trimming removed 7 bases from V and 5 bases from J, with 14 bases in between. This CDR3 reads CSGGPGSTGELFF. The DNA for the CDR3 is TGCAGCGGGGGGCCAGGGAGTACCGGGGAGCTGTTTTTT.

As for this clone: One end of the junction fails to match germline, which may point to a read error. The rearrangement uses TRBV29-1 and TRBJ1-1, with 7 nucleotides matching TRBD1. Germline values: CDR1 SQVTM, CDR2 ANQGSEA. There are 13 residues in the CDR3. The CDR3 sequence is CSVEEGQTGKLVF. CDR3 nucleotides: TGCAGCGTTGAGGAGGGGCAGACAGGGAAGCTGGTCTTT.

This chain uses TRBV30 with TRBJ2-5; 11 positions match TRBD2. This CDR3 is 17 amino acids long. Germline V lookup: CDR1 GTSNPN, CDR2 SVGIG (reference sequence). V dropped 2 bases and J dropped 5; count of bases not matched to a gene: 13. CDR3 protein: CAWSWGGVAGGSETQYF. Here the CDR3 DNA reads TGTGCCTGGAGTTGGGGCGGGGTAGCGGGAGGGAGTGAGACCCAGTACTTC.

The chain couples TRBV11-2 to TRBJ2-2; D ambiguous. Trimming removed 5 bases from V and 1 base from J, with 8 bases in between. The germline CDR1 and CDR2 sequences are SGHAT and FQNNGV. The CDR3 is made up of 14 amino acids. The CDR3: CASSRPQNTGELFF. The CDR3 DNA is TGTGCCAGCAGCAGGCCACAGAACACCGGGGAGCTGTTTTTT.

The rearrangement links TRBV19 to TRBJ2-3; TRBD1 aligns across 10 bases. The CDR3 covers 16 residues. The J segment lost 3 bases and the V segment lost 9 bases, leaving 12 bases of the junction unmatched. Germline V gene data show CDR1 as LNHDA and CDR2 as SQIVND (reference sequence). CDR3: CASSQDRGIGTDTQYF. In DNA form, the CDR3 reads TGTGCCAGCTCCCAGGACAGGGGGATTGGTACAGATACGCAGTATTTT.

The chain's CDR3 is CAWGMGGNQPQHF. CDR3 coding DNA: TGTGCCTGGGGCATGGGGGGCAATCAGCCCCAGCATTTT. The rearrangement joins TRBV30 to TRBJ1-5, with a possible D match to TRBD1 (5 bases). The V end was cut by 5 bases, the J end by 2 bases, with 10 bases between. CDR1 and CDR2 from the germline V gene are GTSNPN and SVGIG (reference sequence). The CDR3 is made up of 13 amino acids.

This clone has a single count. The chain carries TRBV7-9 and TRBJ2-3; 11 nucleotides agree with TRBD2. The J segment lost 5 bases and the V segment lost 4 bases, leaving 8 bases of the junction unmatched. The CDR3 length is 16 residues. The germline CDR1 and CDR2 sequences are SEHNR and FQNEAQ (reference sequence). In DNA, the CDR3 is TGTGCCAGCAGCTCTTCGACTAGCGGGGCCGTAGATACGCAGTATTTT. Its translation: CASSSSTSGAVDTQYF.

V gene TRBV5-1 combines with J gene TRBJ2-1; D may correspond to TRBD1 or TRBD2 (5 bases each). This CDR3 has 14 residues. CDR1 is SGHRS and CDR2 is YFSETQ in the germline V gene. Trimming took off 5 bases at V and 4 bases at J, with 13 bases between the two ends. CDR3 in amino acids: CASRTAETYNEQFF. The CDR3, as DNA: TGCGCCAGCAGGACAGCGGAGACATACAATGAGCAGTTCTTC.

In regard to this clone: A junction end diverges from the germline sequence, so it may reflect a read error. The chain recombines TRBV7-7 with TRBJ2-3, with TRBD2 matching over 7 bases. Looked up from germline, CDR1 is SSHAT and CDR2 is FNYEAQ (reference sequence). The CDR3 length is 17 residues. CDR3 sequence reads: CASSLGSGPTSTDTQYF. DNA for the CDR3: TGTGCTAGCAGCTTAGGTAGCGGGCCTACTAGCACAGATACGCAGTATTTT.

The chain employs TRBV25-1 and TRBJ2-5, with a possible D match to TRBD1 (5 bases). Germline V gene sequence: CDR1 MGHDK, CDR2 SYGVNS. Trimming shortened V by 6 bases and J by 5 bases, and 13 bases separated the two germline ends. This CDR3 is built from 13 residues. The CDR3 is CASRGQGRETQYF. The CDR3 DNA follows: TGTGCCAGCAGGGGGCAAGGGCGGGAGACCCAGTACTTC.

The chain combines TRBV6-5 with TRBJ2-7; D may correspond to TRBD1 or TRBD2 (5 bases each). The germline gives CDR1 MNHEY, CDR2 SVGAGI. V was pared by 4 bases and J by 0 bases, with 13 bases between. This CDR3 has 15 amino acids. CDR3 coding DNA: TGTGCCAGCAGTTCCGGGACGCAGAGCTCCTACGAGCAGTACTTC. This gives the protein CASSSGTQSSYEQYF.

This clone was picked up a small number of times. This chain links TRBV6-1 with TRBJ1-2; 7 bases are shared with TRBD1. Germline CDR1 MNHNS, CDR2 SASEGT. This CDR3 comprises 15 residues. Trimming took 7 bases from V and 4 from J; bases not matched to a gene: 12. In DNA form, the CDR3 reads TGTGCCAGCAAAGAGGGGTGGACAGGAGGCTATGGCTACACCTTC. Its translation: CASKEGWTGGYGYTF.

The chain uses TRBV5-1 and TRBJ2-1, with 7 bases aligning to TRBD2. The CDR3 sequence is 16 residues long. With 4 bases clipped from V and 4 bases from J, the junction kept 11 bases outside the gene matches. The germline CDR1 and CDR2 sequences are SGHRS and YFSETQ. In DNA form, the CDR3 reads TGCGCCAGCAGCCCCAAAGAAGCGGGAAATTACAATGAGCAGTTCTTC. Translating it yields CASSPKEAGNYNEQFF. The complete variable domain, with remaining parts taken from reference TRBV5-1 and TRBJ2-1, reads KAGVTQTPRYLIKTRGQQVTLSCSPISGHRSVSWYQQTPGQGLQFLFEYFSETQRNKGNFPGRFSGRQFSNSRSEMNVSTLELGDSALYLCASSPKEAGNYNEQFFGPGTRLTVL.

The rearrangement joins TRBV11-2 to TRBJ2-1, with D possibly being TRBD2 (5 bases). The length of the CDR3 is 16 residues. Trimming took off 6 bases at V and 0 bases at J, with 15 bases between the two ends. Germline assignment: CDR1 SGHAT and CDR2 FQNNGV. The CDR3 is CASRSPRDRSYNEQFF. The CDR3 coding sequence is TGTGCCAGCAGGTCCCCCCGGGATCGCTCCTACAATGAGCAGTTCTTC.

This clone was counted a single time. The rearrangement links TRBV9 to TRBJ1-1, with 7 bases aligning to TRBD1. The germline V gene encodes CDR1 SGDLS and CDR2 YYNGEE. With 3 bases clipped from V and 3 bases from J, the junction kept 8 bases outside the gene matches. The CDR3 has 15 amino acids. The CDR3: CASSAGDSGDTEAFF. Here the CDR3 DNA reads TGTGCCAGCAGCGCGGGGGACAGTGGAGACACTGAAGCTTTCTTT.